This record concerns one TCR beta chain sequence. Its specificity is unknown. One base separates it from a far larger clone, so it is likely a read error. Time point described: newly diagnosed GD, antithyroid drugs for less than 3 months. Extracted PBMC RNA gave rise to the TCR library. Arm-PCR of CDR3 regions with iRepertoire HTBI primers generated TCR beta libraries. TCRdb redid the calling of the multiplex PCR reads with MiXCR, one entry per CDR3 protein. The table has 250,000 to 300,000 distinct CDR3 sequences, approximately 18% seen once; the top ten hold 14%. The data are from a study of regulatory T cells in long-lasting Graves disease. Study observations and caveats: Persistent Graves' patients showed a TCR diversity that was lower than that of newly diagnosed ones.

The same data also went into a second study, on T cells in Graves' hyperthyroidism and ophthalmopathy.

Sample: peripheral blood mononuclear cells (PBMCs), taken at new diagnosis, from a patient treated with antithyroid drugs. The receptor comes from a woman in her twenties or thirties with Graves disease.

The CDR3 loop is CASSQWAQLWNYGDTF. The CDR3 DNA reads as TGTGCCAGCAGCCAATGGGCGCAGCTTTGGAACTATGGCGACACCTTC. This sequence joins TRBV3-1 and TRBJ1-2, with no clear D. The CDR3 covers 16 residues. Germline-derived CDR1 and CDR2 are LGHDT and YNNKEL (reference sequence).